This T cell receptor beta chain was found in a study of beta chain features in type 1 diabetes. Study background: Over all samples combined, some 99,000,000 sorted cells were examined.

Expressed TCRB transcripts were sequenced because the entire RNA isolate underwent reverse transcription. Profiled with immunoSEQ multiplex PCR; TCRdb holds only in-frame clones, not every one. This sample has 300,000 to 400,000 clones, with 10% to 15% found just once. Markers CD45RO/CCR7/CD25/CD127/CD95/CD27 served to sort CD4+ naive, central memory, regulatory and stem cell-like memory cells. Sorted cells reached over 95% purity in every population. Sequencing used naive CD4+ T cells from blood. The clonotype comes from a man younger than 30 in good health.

The CDR3 sequence: CASSDVTGDNSPLHF. The CDR3 DNA reads as TGTGCCAGCAGCGACGTGACAGGTGATAATTCACCCCTCCACTTT. The chain employs TRBV9 and TRBJ1-6; D perhaps matches TRBD1 (6 bases). Germline CDR1 is SGDLS and CDR2 is YYNGEE. The V gene lost 3 bases and the J gene lost 5 bases, with 12 bases spanning the gap. The CDR3 loop spans 15 amino acids. Full variable domain (remainder filled in from reference TRBV9 and TRBJ1-6): DSGVTQTPKHLITATGQRVTLRCSPRSGDLSVYWYQQSLDQGLQFLIQYYNGEERAKGNILERFSAQQFPDLHSELNLSSLELGDSALYFCASSDVTGDNSPLHFGNGTRLTVT.